The 32 T cell receptor beta chains listed next were all sequenced from one sample in a study of blood T cell repertoires in COVID-19. Sequencing used immunoSEQ multiplex PCR; TCRdb keeps in-frame clones, though not all of them. This table has around 380,000 clones, over 65% appearing once. Sequenced material: peripheral blood. The receptors originated from a human donor with acute or convalescent COVID-19. The donor label of this sample is uncertain.

The gene calls are TRBV6-2 or TRBV6-3 and TRBJ1-6; 9 bases agree with TRBD1. The V segment lost 4 bases and the J segment 6 bases; nucleotides outside the gene matches: 7. The CDR3 is made up of 16 amino acids. Germline V gives CDR1 MNHEY, CDR2 SVGEGT. CDR3 sequence: CASSLDRGILNSPLHF. The CDR3 DNA is TGTGCCAGCAGTTTGGACAGGGGTATCCTTAATTCACCCCTCCACTTT.

The genes are TRBV6-5 and TRBJ1-2; D remains ambiguous. This CDR3 comprises 13 residues. Germline V gene data show CDR1 as MNHEY and CDR2 as SVGAGI. Trimming cost V 4 bases and J 4 bases, with 10 bases left between them. The CDR3 is CASSSQTGYGYTF. The CDR3 DNA is TGTGCCAGCAGTTCCCAGACTGGCTATGGCTACACCTTC.

This chain joins TRBV30 and TRBJ2-5; 8 bases map to TRBD1. CDR3 length: 14 amino acids. CDR1 and CDR2 from the germline V gene are GTSNPN and SVGIG (reference sequence). Unmatched junction bases numbered 8, after V lost 4 bases and J lost 4 bases. The CDR3 nucleotides read TGTGCCTGGACTGACCAGGGGGCGGGAGAGACCCAGTACTTC. Translation: CAWTDQGAGETQYF.

This sequence joins TRBV18 and TRBJ1-3; 8 nucleotides align to TRBD1. Germline V gene sequence: CDR1 KGHSH, CDR2 LQKENI. After removal of 8 bases from V and 0 bases from J, the junction contained 9 bases not matched to a gene. The CDR3 has 16 amino acids. The CDR3 sequence: CASGGTGLVSGNTIYF. The CDR3 region has the DNA TGTGCCAGCGGGGGGACAGGACTCGTCTCTGGAAACACCATATATTTT.

The chain has TRBV28 and TRBJ1-2; TRBD1 matches at 10 bases. The CDR3 is 13 residues long. Germline V gene sequence: CDR1 MDHEN, CDR2 SYDVKM. V lost 6 bases and J lost 7; bases outside the gene matches: 5. The CDR3 protein is CASSRQGAGGYTF. CDR3 DNA sequence: TGTGCCAGCAGCAGACAGGGGGCGGGTGGCTACACCTTC.

The chain combines TRBV5-1 with TRBJ1-1; 8 nucleotides align to TRBD1. Trimming removed 3 bases from V and 1 base from J; junction bases left unmatched: 5. Germline V gene lookup returns CDR1 SGHRS and CDR2 YFSETQ. There are 15 residues in the CDR3. The DNA for the CDR3 is TGCGCCAGCAGCTCGACAGGGGAGGGGAACACTGAAGCTTTCTTT. This gives the protein CASSSTGEGNTEAFF.

The rearrangement uses TRBV6-5 and TRBJ1-2; a possible D gene is TRBD1 (5 bases). This CDR3 has 14 residues. CDR1 and CDR2 from the germline V gene are MNHEY and SVGAGI. Trimming shortened V by 4 bases and J by 8 bases, and 17 bases separated the two germline ends. The CDR3 loop is CASSSRDGVSGYTF. CDR3 bases: TGTGCCAGCAGTTCCAGGGATGGGGTATCGGGCTACACCTTC.

This chain joins TRBV6-5 and TRBJ2-1; the D gene is possibly TRBD1 (6 bases). This CDR3 is built from 15 residues. Germline CDR1 is MNHEY and CDR2 is SVGAGI. V gave up 0 bases and J gave up 0 bases, with 6 bases separating them. The CDR3: CASSYSGGSYNEQFF. CDR3 nucleotides: TGTGCCAGCAGTTACTCAGGGGGCTCCTACAATGAGCAGTTCTTC.

V gene TRBV28 combines with J gene TRBJ1-6, with TRBD1 matching over 7 bases. Trimming took 6 bases from V and 7 from J; bases not matched to a gene: 6. Germline V gene data show CDR1 as MDHEN and CDR2 as SYDVKM. CDR3 length: 14 amino acids. CDR3 sequence: CASRGQPLNSPLHF. The DNA of the CDR3 is TGTGCCAGCAGGGGACAGCCACTAAATTCACCCCTCCACTTT.

V usage is TRBV7-2 and J usage is TRBJ1-2, with TRBD1 matching 10 bases. Looked up from germline, CDR1 is SGHTA and CDR2 is FQGNSA. Unmatched junction bases numbered 6, after V lost 4 bases and J lost 10 bases. This CDR3 has 13 residues. The CDR3 DNA reads as TGTGCCAGCAGCTGGGACAGGGGTGGGGACTACACCTTC. Translated: CASSWDRGGDYTF.

The gene calls are TRBV11-2 and TRBJ2-7; 9 nucleotides line up with TRBD2. The ends lost 8 bases at V and 4 bases at J; junction bases unmatched: 9. CDR1 is SGHAT and CDR2 is FQNNGV in the germline V gene. The CDR3 length is 14 residues. Here the CDR3 reads CASGRASGIYEQYF. The CDR3 region has the DNA TGTGCCAGCGGGCGGGCTAGCGGGATTTACGAGCAGTACTTC.

The chain employs TRBV7-6 and TRBJ2-2, with D hard to call. The CDR3 loop spans 15 amino acids. The V gene's germline CDR1 is SGHVS and CDR2 FNYEAQ. Trimming left V 0 bases short and J 4 bases short, with 9 bases between. The DNA for the CDR3 is TGTGCCAGCAGCTTAGCTGAGGCAGCCACCGGGGAGCTGTTTTTT. Protein sequence: CASSLAEAATGELFF.

The chain couples TRBV7-6 to TRBJ1-3; 8 nucleotides agree with TRBD1. Germline CDR1 SGHVS, CDR2 FNYEAQ. This CDR3 has 15 residues. V trimming: 6 bases; J trimming: 0 bases; junction bases outside the gene matches: 4. The CDR3, as DNA: TGTGCCAGCAGACAGACAGGGGCCTCTGGAAACACCATATATTTT. This sequence encodes CASRQTGASGNTIYF.

The chain recombines TRBV5-4 with TRBJ2-5, with a tentative D call TRBD2 (6 bases). V was trimmed by 0 bases and J by 5 bases, leaving 14 bases between them. CDR1 and CDR2 (germline): SGHNT, YYREEE (reference sequence). The CDR3 has 15 amino acids. The CDR3, as DNA: TGTGCCAGCAGCTTGGCCTCGCGGGGCGGGGAGACCCAGTACTTC. Its translation is CASSLASRGGETQYF.

This chain connects TRBV5-1 to TRBJ1-1; TRBD1 matches 7 bases. With V trimmed by 4 bases and J by 5 bases, 8 bases remained unmatched. The CDR3 runs 14 residues. The V gene's germline CDR1 is SGHRS and CDR2 YFSETQ. The CDR3 loop reads CASSTRQGLTEAFF. CDR3 coding DNA: TGCGCCAGCAGCACTAGACAGGGACTGACTGAAGCTTTCTTT.

The chain uses TRBV19 and TRBJ1-4; D uncertain. Germline CDR1 and CDR2: LNHDA and SQIVND (reference sequence). This CDR3 spans 14 amino acids. V was trimmed by 2 bases and J by 4 bases, leaving 8 bases between them. CDR3 sequence reads: CASSILGGNEKLFF. The CDR3 bases are TGTGCCAGTAGTATATTAGGCGGTAATGAAAAACTGTTTTTT.

V gene TRBV16 combines with J gene TRBJ2-4; D perhaps matches TRBD1 (6 bases). V was clipped by 4 bases and J by 7 bases, with 14 bases between them. Germline values: CDR1 KGHSY, CDR2 FQNENV. The CDR3 runs 14 residues. Here the CDR3 DNA reads TGTGCCAGCAGCCTCTACAGGGCCGCCAACATTCAGTACTTC. It codes for CASSLYRAANIQYF.

The chain links TRBV9 to TRBJ2-1; D not certain. V lost 4 bases, J lost 5 bases, and 10 bases lay in between. The CDR3 length is 13 residues. Per the germline V gene, CDR1 is SGDLS and CDR2 is YYNGEE. The CDR3 nucleotides are TGTGCCAGCAGCCTGACAACCAACAATGAGCAGTTCTTC. It translates to CASSLTTNNEQFF. The full variable domain, with the rest looked up from reference TRBV9 and TRBJ2-1, is DSGVTQTPKHLITATGQRVTLRCSPRSGDLSVYWYQQSLDQGLQFLIQYYNGEERAKGNILERFSAQQFPDLHSELNLSSLELGDSALYFCASSLTTNNEQFFGPGTRLTVL.

This chain connects TRBV5-4 to TRBJ2-1; 10 bases line up with TRBD1. V lost 2 bases, J lost 7 bases, and 3 bases stayed unmatched. CDR1 and CDR2 (germline): SGHNT, YYREEE (reference sequence). The CDR3 runs 14 residues. The CDR3 reads CASSLGTGENEQFF. The DNA for the CDR3 is TGTGCCAGCAGCTTAGGGACAGGGGAGAATGAGCAGTTCTTC. Full variable domain (remainder filled in from reference TRBV5-4 and TRBJ2-1): ETGVTQSPTHLIKTRGQQVTLRCSSQSGHNTVSWYQQALGQGPQFIFQYYREEENGRGNFPPRFSGLQFPNYSSELNVNALELDDSALYLCASSLGTGENEQFFGPGTRLTVL.

This clone is a singleton in its sample. The chain has TRBV5-1 and TRBJ2-3, with 11 nucleotides matching TRBD2. This CDR3 has 17 amino acids. V lost 0 bases and J lost 3; bases outside the gene matches: 6. The V gene's germline CDR1 is SGHRS and CDR2 YFSETQ. The CDR3 loop reads CASSLGLSGGETDTQYF. The DNA for the CDR3 is TGCGCCAGCAGCTTGGGGCTTAGCGGGGGGGAAACAGATACGCAGTATTTT.

With regard to this clone: A much more abundant neighbour one base away suggests this may be a read error. Other DNA variants within this sample encode the same CDR3. The gene calls are TRBV7-9 and TRBJ1-1; 7 nucleotides agree with TRBD1. The trim removed 1 base at V and 1 base at J, leaving 0 bases unmatched. This CDR3 has 14 residues. Germline V CDR1 and CDR2: SEHNR, FQNEAQ (reference sequence). CDR3 bases: TGTGCCAGCAGCTTAGGACAGGGGAACACTGAAGCTTTCTTT. This sequence encodes CASSLGQGNTEAFF.

The chain is built from TRBV19 and TRBJ1-2; D is unclear. Germline values: CDR1 LNHDA, CDR2 SQIVND (reference sequence). The CDR3 is 13 amino acids. The germline V and J ends were trimmed by 4 bases and 8 bases, with 14 bases remaining between them. The CDR3 reads CASSTPGRSGYTF. CDR3 bases: TGTGCCAGTAGTACCCCCGGCAGGTCCGGCTACACCTTC.

This clone came up once. V and J are TRBV2 and TRBJ1-1; D possibly corresponds to TRBD1 (6 bases). The V gene lost 5 bases and the J gene lost 5 bases, with 12 bases spanning the gap. Germline V CDR1 and CDR2: SNHLY, FYNNEI. The CDR3 contains 13 residues. The CDR3 region is CASSLTGITEAFF. The DNA for the CDR3 is TGTGCCAGCAGTCTGACAGGAATTACTGAAGCTTTCTTT.

V and J are TRBV9 and TRBJ1-1; the match to TRBD1 covers 7 bases. Germline-derived CDR1 and CDR2 are SGDLS and YYNGEE. The CDR3 totals 15 residues. Trimming at V came to 0 bases and at J to 7 bases, leaving 9 bases not matched to a gene. The CDR3 DNA sequence: TGTGCCAGCAGCGTAGGTCCAGGGGGAGGAGATGAAGCTTTCTTT. It yields the protein CASSVGPGGGDEAFF.

The chain joins TRBV18 to TRBJ2-7, with TRBD1 matching 8 bases. Germline V gene sequence: CDR1 KGHSH, CDR2 LQKENI. CDR3 size: 14 residues. V dropped 5 bases and J dropped 5; count of bases not matched to a gene: 8. The CDR3 region has the DNA TGTGCCAGCTCAAGCGCAGGGGGCTTTCACGAGCAGTACTTC. Protein sequence: CASSSAGGFHEQYF.

The rearrangement joins TRBV5-1 to TRBJ2-3, with TRBD2 identical over 12 bases. V shed 4 bases and J 2 bases; nucleotides not matched to a gene: 8. The germline gives CDR1 SGHRS, CDR2 YFSETQ. The CDR3 consists of 17 residues. CDR3 region: CASSTSTSGGPTDTQYF. CDR3 bases: TGCGCCAGCAGCACCTCGACTAGCGGGGGACCCACAGATACGCAGTATTTT.

The chain has TRBV6-2 or TRBV6-3 and TRBJ2-1, with D hard to call. Germline values: CDR1 MNHEY, CDR2 SVGEGT. With 6 bases removed from V and 8 bases from J, the gap between germline ends came to 14 bases. CDR3 length: 13 amino acids. The CDR3 region is CASSPSVSHEQFF. The CDR3 nucleotides are TGTGCCAGCAGCCCGTCGGTAAGCCATGAGCAGTTCTTC.

This sequence joins TRBV7-2 and TRBJ1-6; 7 bases are shared with TRBD1. Germline V gives CDR1 SGHTA, CDR2 FQGNSA. V shed 0 bases and J 2 bases; nucleotides not matched to a gene: 4. The CDR3 runs to 17 residues. CDR3 amino acids: CASSLAPRGTYNSPLHF. The CDR3 DNA follows: TGTGCCAGCAGCTTAGCGCCCAGGGGGACCTATAATTCACCCCTCCACTTT.

This chain uses TRBV24-1 with TRBJ2-5, with 14 bases aligning to TRBD2. CDR3 size: 20 residues. Trimming took 5 bases from V and 5 from J; bases not matched to a gene: 18. Germline CDR1 KGHDR, CDR2 SFDVKD. CDR3 coding DNA: TGTGCCACCAGTGGGGAGGGACTAGCGGGAGTGCTAGTTGATGTTGAGACCCAGTACTTC. It specifies CATSGEGLAGVLVDVETQYF.

V is TRBV30 and J is TRBJ1-4; D may be TRBD1 (5 bases). CDR1 is GTSNPN and CDR2 is SVGIG in the germline V gene (reference sequence). The CDR3 is 14 amino acids. Trimming took 0 bases from V and 4 from J, leaving 9 bases between them. The CDR3 coding sequence is TGTGCCTGGAGTGTCGGGGGGGGTAATGAAAAACTGTTTTTT. Its protein is CAWSVGGGNEKLFF. Full variable domain (rest looked up from reference TRBV30 and TRBJ1-4): SQTIHQWPATLVQPVGSPLSLECTVEGTSNPNLYWYRQAAGRGLQLLFYSVGIGQISSEVPQNLSASRPQDRQFILSSKKLLLSDSGFYLCAWSVGGGNEKLFFGSGTQLSVL.

The chain has TRBV6-5 and TRBJ1-1; no clear D. V was pared by 6 bases and J by 4 bases, with 18 bases between. Per germline, CDR1 MNHEY and CDR2 SVGAGI. The CDR3 spans 15 residues. The CDR3: CASRATYERGTEAFF. The CDR3 DNA sequence: TGTGCCAGCAGGGCAACCTATGAGCGGGGCACTGAAGCTTTCTTT.

The chain combines TRBV5-1 with TRBJ2-7; 16 bases agree with TRBD2. Germline lookup yields CDR1 SGHRS and CDR2 YFSETQ. CDR3 length: 16 residues. Unmatched junction bases numbered 5, after V lost 4 bases and J lost 4 bases. The CDR3 nucleotides are TGCGCCAGCAGCACGGGACTAGCGGGAGGGCAGTACGAGCAGTACTTC. Protein sequence: CASSTGLAGGQYEQYF. Complete variable domain (other parts from reference TRBV5-1 and TRBJ2-7): KAGVTQTPRYLIKTRGQQVTLSCSPISGHRSVSWYQQTPGQGLQFLFEYFSETQRNKGNFPGRFSGRQFSNSRSEMNVSTLELGDSALYLCASSTGLAGGQYEQYFGPGTRLTVT.